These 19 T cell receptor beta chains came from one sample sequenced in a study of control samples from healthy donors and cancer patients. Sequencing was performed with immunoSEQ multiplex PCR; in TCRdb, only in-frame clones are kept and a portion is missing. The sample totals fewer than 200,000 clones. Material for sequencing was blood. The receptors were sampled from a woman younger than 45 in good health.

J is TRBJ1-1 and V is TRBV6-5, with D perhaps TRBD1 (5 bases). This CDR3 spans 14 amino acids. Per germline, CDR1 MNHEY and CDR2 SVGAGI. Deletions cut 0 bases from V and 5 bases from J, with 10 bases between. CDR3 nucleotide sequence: TGTGCCAGCAGTTACTCGGCAGGGCGGACTGAAGCTTTCTTT. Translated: CASSYSAGRTEAFF.

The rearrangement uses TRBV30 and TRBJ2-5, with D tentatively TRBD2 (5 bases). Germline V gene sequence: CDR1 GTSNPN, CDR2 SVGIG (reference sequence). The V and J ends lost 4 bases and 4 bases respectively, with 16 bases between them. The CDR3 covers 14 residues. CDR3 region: CAWNEGIGRETQYF. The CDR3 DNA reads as TGTGCCTGGAACGAGGGCATTGGAAGAGAGACCCAGTACTTC.

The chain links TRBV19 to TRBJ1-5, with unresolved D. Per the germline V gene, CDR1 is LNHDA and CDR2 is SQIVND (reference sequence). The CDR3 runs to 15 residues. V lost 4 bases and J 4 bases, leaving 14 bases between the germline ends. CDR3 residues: CASSRDRLDNQPQHF. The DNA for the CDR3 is TGTGCCAGTAGTAGAGACCGCCTCGATAATCAGCCCCAGCATTTT. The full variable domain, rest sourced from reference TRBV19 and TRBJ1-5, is DGGITQSPKYLFRKEGQNVTLSCEQNLNHDAMYWYRQDPGQGLRLIYYSQIVNDFQKGDIAEGYSVSREKKESFPLTVTSAQKNPTAFYLCASSRDRLDNQPQHFGDGTRLSIL.

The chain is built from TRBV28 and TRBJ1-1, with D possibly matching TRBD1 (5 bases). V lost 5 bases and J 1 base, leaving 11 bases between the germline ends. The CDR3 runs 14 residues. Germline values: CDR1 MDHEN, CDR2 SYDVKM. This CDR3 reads CASSPLTENTEAFF. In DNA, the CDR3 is TGTGCCAGCAGTCCACTGACAGAGAACACTGAAGCTTTCTTT.

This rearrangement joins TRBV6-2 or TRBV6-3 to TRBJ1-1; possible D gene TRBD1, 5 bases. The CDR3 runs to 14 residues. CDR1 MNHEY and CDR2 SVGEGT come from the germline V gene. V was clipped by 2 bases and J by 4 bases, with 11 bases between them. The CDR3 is CASSYGGRGTEAFF. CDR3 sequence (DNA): TGTGCCAGCAGTTACGGGGGAAGGGGCACTGAAGCTTTCTTT.

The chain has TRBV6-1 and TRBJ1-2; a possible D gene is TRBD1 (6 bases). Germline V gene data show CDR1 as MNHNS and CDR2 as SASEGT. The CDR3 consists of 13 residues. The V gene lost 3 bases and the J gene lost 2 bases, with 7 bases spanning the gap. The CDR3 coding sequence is TGTGCCAGCAGTGACAGGGGAAACTATGGCTACACCTTC. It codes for CASSDRGNYGYTF.

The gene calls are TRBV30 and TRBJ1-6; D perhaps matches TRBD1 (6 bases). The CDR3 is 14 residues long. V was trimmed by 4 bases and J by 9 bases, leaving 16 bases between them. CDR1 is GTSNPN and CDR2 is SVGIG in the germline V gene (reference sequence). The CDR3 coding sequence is TGTGCCTGGACCGGGGGCAGGGAGGGTTCACCCCTCCACTTT. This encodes CAWTGGREGSPLHF. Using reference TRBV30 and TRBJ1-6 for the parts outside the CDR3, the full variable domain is SQTIHQWPATLVQPVGSPLSLECTVEGTSNPNLYWYRQAAGRGLQLLFYSVGIGQISSEVPQNLSASRPQDRQFILSSKKLLLSDSGFYLCAWTGGREGSPLHFGNGTRLTVT.

CDR3 amino acids: CASSLGGSGNTIYF. CDR3 in DNA: TGTGCCAGCAGCTTAGGGGGCTCTGGAAACACCATATATTTT. V gene TRBV7-8 combines with J gene TRBJ1-3; no clear D. Looked up from germline, CDR1 is SGHVS and CDR2 is FQNEAQ. The CDR3 sequence is 14 residues long. The ends were cut back, 1 base at V and 0 bases at J, with 4 bases in the middle.

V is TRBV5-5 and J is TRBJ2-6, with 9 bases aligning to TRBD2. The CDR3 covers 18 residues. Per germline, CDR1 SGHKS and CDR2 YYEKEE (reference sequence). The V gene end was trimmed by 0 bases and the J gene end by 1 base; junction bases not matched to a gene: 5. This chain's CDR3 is CASSLGPAGGSGANVLTF. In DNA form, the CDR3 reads TGTGCCAGCAGCTTGGGGCCAGCGGGGGGATCTGGGGCCAACGTCCTGACTTTC.

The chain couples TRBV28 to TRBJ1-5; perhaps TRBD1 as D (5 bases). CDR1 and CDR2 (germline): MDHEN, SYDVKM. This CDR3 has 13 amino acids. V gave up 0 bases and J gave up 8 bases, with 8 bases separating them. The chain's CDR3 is CASSLWWGKPQHF. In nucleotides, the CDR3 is TGTGCCAGCAGTTTATGGTGGGGGAAGCCCCAGCATTTT.

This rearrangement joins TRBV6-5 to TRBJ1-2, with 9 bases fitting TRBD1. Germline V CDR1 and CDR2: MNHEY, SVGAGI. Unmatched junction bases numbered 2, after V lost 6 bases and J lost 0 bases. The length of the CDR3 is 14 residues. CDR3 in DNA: TGTGCCAGCAGGGGGACAGGGACTAACTATGGCTACACCTTC. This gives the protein CASRGTGTNYGYTF.

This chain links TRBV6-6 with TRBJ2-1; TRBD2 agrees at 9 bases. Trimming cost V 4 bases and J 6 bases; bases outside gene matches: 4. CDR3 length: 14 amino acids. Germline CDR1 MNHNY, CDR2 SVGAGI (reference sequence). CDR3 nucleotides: TGTGCCAGCAGTTTTAGCGGGGGCCTCAATGAGCAGTTCTTC. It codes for CASSFSGGLNEQFF.

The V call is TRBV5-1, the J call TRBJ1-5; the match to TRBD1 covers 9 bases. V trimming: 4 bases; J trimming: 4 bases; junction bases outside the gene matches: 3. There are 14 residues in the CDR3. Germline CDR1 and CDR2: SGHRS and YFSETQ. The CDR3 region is CASSPGQGNQPQHF. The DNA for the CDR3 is TGCGCCAGCAGCCCCGGACAGGGGAATCAGCCCCAGCATTTT.

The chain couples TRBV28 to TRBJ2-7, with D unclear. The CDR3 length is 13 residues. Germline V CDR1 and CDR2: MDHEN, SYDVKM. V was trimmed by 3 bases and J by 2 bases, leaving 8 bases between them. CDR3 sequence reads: CASSFAETYEQYF. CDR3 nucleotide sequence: TGTGCCAGCAGTTTTGCGGAGACCTACGAGCAGTACTTC.

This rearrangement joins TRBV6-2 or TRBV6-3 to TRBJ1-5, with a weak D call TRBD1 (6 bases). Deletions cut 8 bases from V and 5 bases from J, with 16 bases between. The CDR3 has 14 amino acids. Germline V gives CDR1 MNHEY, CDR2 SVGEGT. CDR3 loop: CASGYSRGDQPQHF. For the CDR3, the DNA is TGTGCCAGCGGCTACTCCAGGGGCGATCAGCCCCAGCATTTT.

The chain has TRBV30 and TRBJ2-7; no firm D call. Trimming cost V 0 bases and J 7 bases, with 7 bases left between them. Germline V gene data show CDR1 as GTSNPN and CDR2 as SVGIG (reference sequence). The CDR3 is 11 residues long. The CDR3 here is CAWSVLEEQYF. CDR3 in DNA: TGTGCCTGGAGTGTCTTAGAGGAGCAGTACTTC. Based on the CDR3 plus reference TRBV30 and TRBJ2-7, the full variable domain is SQTIHQWPATLVQPVGSPLSLECTVEGTSNPNLYWYRQAAGRGLQLLFYSVGIGQISSEVPQNLSASRPQDRQFILSSKKLLLSDSGFYLCAWSVLEEQYFGPGTRLTVT.

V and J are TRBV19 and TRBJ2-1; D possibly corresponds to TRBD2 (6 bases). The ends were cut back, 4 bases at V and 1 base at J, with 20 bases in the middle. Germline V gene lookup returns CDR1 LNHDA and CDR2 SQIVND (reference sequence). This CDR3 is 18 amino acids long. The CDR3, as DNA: TGTGCCAGTAGTACCCACGCAATCGGGGGTAGTTCCTACAATGAGCAGTTCTTC. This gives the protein CASSTHAIGGSSYNEQFF.

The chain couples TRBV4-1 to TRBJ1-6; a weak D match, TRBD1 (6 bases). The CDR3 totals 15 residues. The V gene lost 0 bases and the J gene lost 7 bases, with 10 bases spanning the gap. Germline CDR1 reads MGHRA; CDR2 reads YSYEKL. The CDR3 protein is CASSQDWGANSPLHF. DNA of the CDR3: TGCGCCAGCAGCCAAGATTGGGGGGCCAATTCACCCCTCCACTTT.

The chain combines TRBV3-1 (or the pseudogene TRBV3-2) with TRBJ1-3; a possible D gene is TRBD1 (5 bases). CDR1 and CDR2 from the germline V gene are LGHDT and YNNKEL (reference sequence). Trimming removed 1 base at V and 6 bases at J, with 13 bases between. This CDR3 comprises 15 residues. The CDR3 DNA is TGTGCCAGCAGCCAAGGGGCAGGGCAGACAAACACCATATATTTT. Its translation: CASSQGAGQTNTIYF.